The 13 T cell receptor beta chains below all came from one sample that was sequenced in a study of monozygotic twins with inflammatory bowel disease. After re-calling the 5' RACE reads, TCRdb lists one entry per CDR3 protein, DNA absent. The sample includes about 440,000 distinct CDR3 sequences. The material sequenced was blood. The receptor set was obtained from a human donor with ulcerative colitis or Crohn's disease, or a healthy co-twin of an affected twin (not recorded which).

This chain connects TRBV20-1 to TRBJ2-3. This CDR3 region has 11 residues. The V gene's germline CDR1 is DFQATT and CDR2 SNEGSKA (reference sequence). CDR3 sequence reads: CSAAKADTQYF.

This CDR3 is CAISSVGANTEAFF. The genes are TRBV10-3 and TRBJ1-1. The CDR3 runs 14 residues. The V gene's germline CDR1 is ENHRY and CDR2 SYGVKD.

The chain couples TRBV20-1 to TRBJ2-1; there is no DNA to check the TCRdb D call of TRBD1. Germline CDR1 reads DFQATT; CDR2 reads SNEGSKA (reference sequence). The CDR3 has 16 residues. The CDR3 is CSARVGSGTTEDEQFF.

The CDR3 loop is CASSLWGGTAFF. This chain uses TRBV5-6 with TRBJ1-1; TCRdb's D call, TRBD1, is unchecked because there is no DNA. This CDR3 has 12 residues. In germline, CDR1 is SGHDT, CDR2 YYEEEE.

The gene calls are TRBV20-1 and TRBJ2-1. This CDR3 contains 15 residues. Per germline, CDR1 DFQATT and CDR2 SNEGSKA (reference sequence). The CDR3 reads CSAPTDGSSYNEQFF.

The chain links TRBV27 to TRBJ1-1; the D call from TCRdb, TRBD1, cannot be confirmed without DNA. Germline loops: CDR1 MNHEY, CDR2 SMNVEV (reference sequence). The CDR3 runs to 15 residues. The chain's CDR3 is CASSSSAGGYTEAFF.

CDR3: CASSLRDNFGNTIYF. V is TRBV5-5 and J is TRBJ1-3; there is no DNA to check the TCRdb D call of TRBD1. This CDR3 contains 15 residues. Per germline, CDR1 SGHKS and CDR2 YYEKEE (reference sequence).

The chain combines TRBV7-2 with TRBJ2-1. Germline assignment: CDR1 SGHTA and CDR2 FQGNSA. The CDR3 loop spans 15 amino acids. Here the CDR3 reads CASSLGTSTYNEQFF.

The J gene is TRBJ1-1, the V gene TRBV7-9. Looked up from germline, CDR1 is SEHNR and CDR2 is FQNEAQ (reference sequence). The CDR3 extends over 13 amino acids. The CDR3 region is CASSLDENTEAFF.

The chain couples TRBV10-3 to TRBJ2-7; the TCRdb D gene call, TRBD1, has no DNA to confirm it. Per germline, CDR1 ENHRY and CDR2 SYGVKD. The CDR3 consists of 15 residues. CDR3 region: CATTYGQGAPYEQYF.

This chain links TRBV5-4 with TRBJ1-1. The CDR3 runs 15 residues. The germline V gene has CDR1 SGHNT and CDR2 YYREEE (reference sequence). The CDR3 is CASSPAVVWNTEAFF.

The V call is TRBV20-1, the J call TRBJ2-7. The CDR3 loop spans 14 amino acids. The germline V gene encodes CDR1 DFQATT and CDR2 SNEGSKA (reference sequence). The CDR3 loop is CSARLLQGSYEQYF.

This sequence joins TRBV7-9 and TRBJ2-3; TCRdb's D call of TRBD2 is untestable without DNA. Germline V gives CDR1 SEHNR, CDR2 FQNEAQ (reference sequence). The CDR3 spans 13 residues. CDR3: CASTRYGTDTQYF.